The 10 T cell receptor beta chains in this list originate from one sample, sequenced in a study of neoadjuvant anti-PD-1 for oral cavity cancer. Specified time point: after neoadjuvant nivolumab, at surgical resection. The assay was immunoSEQ multiplex PCR, and TCRdb's table has in-frame clones only and misses some. The data show over 60,000 clones, 85% to 90% seen once. The material was PBMCs, obtained after nivolumab (anti-PD-1) treatment. The receptors shown here come from a person aged 40-85 years with oral cavity squamous cell carcinoma.

The chain couples TRBV5-1 to TRBJ2-5; 7 nucleotides line up with TRBD2. The V gene end was trimmed by 1 base and the J gene end by 5 bases; junction bases not matched to a gene: 11. CDR3 length: 16 residues. In germline, CDR1 is SGHRS, CDR2 YFSETQ. This CDR3 is CASSLSSGAGDETQYF. In DNA form, the CDR3 reads TGCGCCAGCAGCTTGTCCTCCGGGGCGGGGGATGAGACCCAGTACTTC.

V usage is TRBV28 and J usage is TRBJ2-7; TRBD2 matches 11 bases. The V and J ends lost 2 bases and 0 bases, in that order; junction bases with no gene match: 3. The CDR3 consists of 16 residues. Germline V CDR1 and CDR2: MDHEN, SYDVKM. The CDR3: CASSLILAGDSYEQYF. The CDR3 coding sequence is TGTGCCAGCAGTTTAATACTAGCGGGGGACTCCTACGAGCAGTACTTC. The complete variable domain, with remaining parts taken from reference TRBV28 and TRBJ2-7, reads DVKVTQSSRYLVKRTGEKVFLECVQDMDHENMFWYRQDPGLGLRLIYFSYDVKMKEKGDIPEGYSVSREKKERFSLILESASTNQTSMYLCASSLILAGDSYEQYFGPGTRLTVT.

On this clone itself: The junction differs from germline at one of its ends, possibly a read error. The CDR3 nucleotides are TGTGCCAGCTCCTACAGCCCCTTCTCCGGGACAGGTATGCACTTC. It codes for CASSYSPFSGTGMHF. The V gene is TRBV27, the J gene TRBJ2-7; 8 bases map to TRBD1. The CDR3 length is 15 residues. Germline V gene sequence: CDR1 MNHEY, CDR2 SMNVEV (reference sequence).

Of note for this clone: Other DNA sequences in the same sample also yield this CDR3. The chain is built from TRBV4-1 and TRBJ1-2; possibly TRBD1 for D (5 bases). Looked up from germline, CDR1 is MGHRA and CDR2 is YSYEKL. Between the trimmed V and J ends, which lost 0 bases and 4 bases, there was a span of 12 bases. The CDR3 extends over 15 amino acids. CDR3 nucleotide sequence: TGCGCCAGCAGCCAAGATAGGGTCCAGGGCTATGGCTACACCTTC. This codes for CASSQDRVQGYGYTF.

This clone came up once. The chain joins TRBV9 to TRBJ1-6, with 8 positions matching TRBD1. Germline trimming cut 3 bases from V and 9 bases from J; bases unmatched to any gene: 5. CDR1 is SGDLS, CDR2 YYNGEE, per germline. The CDR3 runs to 14 residues. CDR3 residues: CASSAGQGGSPLHF. The CDR3 region has the DNA TGTGCCAGCAGCGCTGGACAGGGTGGTTCACCCCTCCACTTT.

V gene TRBV25-1 combines with J gene TRBJ2-2; tentatively, D is TRBD2 (5 bases). Germline V CDR1 and CDR2: MGHDK, SYGVNS. V lost 7 bases and J lost 3, with 9 bases in between. The CDR3 spans 13 residues. CDR3 coding DNA: TGTGCCAGCATAGAGGGCCACACCGGGGAGCTGTTTTTT. Translating gives CASIEGHTGELFF.

The V gene is TRBV28, the J gene TRBJ1-2, with D hard to call. The length of the CDR3 is 11 residues. In germline, CDR1 is MDHEN, CDR2 SYDVKM. V lost 5 bases and J lost 4, with 5 bases in between. CDR3 DNA sequence: TGTGCCAGCAGTGCCTCCTATGGCTACACCTTC. Its protein product is CASSASYGYTF.

CDR3 region: CASSPPKLNTEAFF. DNA of the CDR3: TGCGCCAGCAGCCCGCCCAAGCTGAACACTGAAGCTTTCTTT. This chain links TRBV4-1 with TRBJ1-1; D is unresolved. V was cut by 4 bases and J by 0 bases, with 9 bases left in between. The CDR3 spans 14 residues. CDR1 and CDR2 (germline): MGHRA, YSYEKL.

V and J are TRBV7-9 and TRBJ1-2; tentative D call: TRBD1 (6 bases). V lost 5 bases and J lost 7, with 14 bases in between. Germline CDR1 is SEHNR and CDR2 is FQNEAQ (reference sequence). The CDR3 loop spans 13 amino acids. DNA of the CDR3: TGTGCCAGCAGCAACAGGGATGGTAGTGGCTACACCTTC. Residues: CASSNRDGSGYTF.

The table lists this clone with a count of one. The genes are TRBV2 and TRBJ1-2; D is undetermined. The germline V and J ends were trimmed by 1 base and 8 bases, with 20 bases remaining between them. The CDR3 runs 16 residues. Per the germline V gene, CDR1 is SNHLY and CDR2 is FYNNEI. The DNA of the CDR3 is TGTGCCAGCAGTGAAGAAGTCGGCGGAGCCTTGAGAGGCTACACCTTC. It yields the protein CASSEEVGGALRGYTF.